A single sample gave rise to the 17 T cell receptor beta chains below, sequenced in a study of tumor-infiltrating lymphocytes in primary liver carcinoma (dated by TCRdb to 2017 to 2019). Without any cell sorting, total RNA and DNA were co-extracted from about 20-30 mg of bulk tissue using the AllPrep DNA/RNA mini kit. Data came from an Illumina HiSeq 2500. Starting from around 500 ng total RNA, TCRbeta-specific cDNA was produced by reverse transcription with a constant-region primer and ProtoScript II reverse transcriptase. TCRbeta libraries were built with three nested multiplex PCR rounds, a slightly modified ARM-PCR procedure. Multiplex TRBV1-TRBV30 forward primers and a Cbeta reverse primer were used in the first two PCR rounds, each of which was run for approximately 9 cycles. Clones were called with MiXCR by TCRdb after fastp trimmed the public reads at Q25, and only in-frame beta chains were retained. Merged by CDR3 protein, the rows form single entries marked with the most common genes and DNA. This sample holds about 120,000 distinct CDR3 sequences; roughly 70% were observed only once. The ten largest clones add up to 8.1% of the sample.

The sequenced sample was tumor-adjacent normal liver tissue. The source is a woman aged 55-69 years with primary liver carcinoma and hepatitis B virus infection.

Turning to this clonotype: Sequence at one end of the junction differs from germline and may be a read error. The rearrangement links TRBV6-2 or TRBV6-3 to TRBJ2-7; tentative D call: TRBD1 (6 bases). Looked up from germline, CDR1 is MNHEY and CDR2 is SVGEGT. The CDR3 is made up of 11 amino acids. The CDR3 here is CTSSTGIEQYF. The DNA of the CDR3 is TGTACCAGCAGTACAGGGATCGAGCAGTACTTC.

This clonotype was detected many times. The chain employs TRBV7-9 and TRBJ2-7, with D perhaps matching TRBD1 or TRBD2 (5 bases each). V gave up 4 bases and J gave up 7 bases, with 20 bases separating them. The CDR3 covers 15 residues. Germline loops: CDR1 SEHNR, CDR2 FQNEAQ (reference sequence). CDR3 sequence (DNA): TGTGCCAGCAGCTCTCACCCGCAGGGCCGAGGGGAGCAGTACTTC. Translated: CASSSHPQGRGEQYF.

This clonotype was detected only a few times. Its ends do not fully match the called genes, so a read error is possible. This sequence joins TRBV11-2 and TRBJ1-1; TRBD1 agrees at 9 bases. CDR3 length equals 15 residues. CDR1 and CDR2 (germline): SGHAT, FQNNGV. The CDR3 sequence is CASRKQGAVNTEALF. Written as DNA, the CDR3 is TGTGCCAGCAGGAAACAGGGGGCGGTGAACACTGAAGCCTTATTT.

With respect to this clonotype: A read error may produce the germline difference seen at one junction end. The chain joins TRBV4-2 to TRBJ1-5; no firm D call. CDR1 is LGHNA, CDR2 YNFKEQ, per germline. CDR3 length: 15 amino acids. CDR3 sequence: CASSREDGSNQAQHF. Here the CDR3 DNA reads TGTGCCAGCAGCAGGGAGGACGGTAGCAATCAGGCCCAGCATTTT.

The rearrangement uses TRBV11-2 and TRBJ1-3, with 9 bases aligning to TRBD1. CDR3 length: 19 residues. V lost 4 bases, J lost 1 base, and 14 bases stayed unmatched. Germline CDR1 is SGHAT and CDR2 is FQNNGV. CDR3: CASSSRTDRGAYSGNTIYF. In DNA, the CDR3 is TGTGCCAGCAGCTCACGCACGGACAGGGGAGCATATTCTGGAAACACCATATATTTT.

V gene TRBV4-1 combines with J gene TRBJ2-7; D uncertain. Per germline, CDR1 MGHRA and CDR2 YSYEKL. This CDR3 spans 14 amino acids. V was trimmed by 5 bases and J by 0 bases, leaving 11 bases between them. The chain's CDR3 is CASSCQSSSYEQYF. Here the CDR3 DNA reads TGCGCCAGCAGCTGCCAGAGTAGCTCCTACGAGCAGTACTTC.

This clonotype was seen a single time. The germline gene is not matched at one end of the junction; a read error may be the cause. This chain uses TRBV6-1 with TRBJ2-1, with D perhaps TRBD2 (6 bases). Per the germline V gene, CDR1 is MNHNS and CDR2 is SASEGT. The length of the CDR3 is 14 residues. CDR3 loop: CASIPGADYNEQSF. The CDR3 region has the DNA TGTGCCAGCATCCCGGGAGCAGATTACAATGAGCAGTCCTTC.

Regarding this clonotype: Compared with germline, one end of the junction differs, possibly owing to a read error. This chain joins TRBV5-1 and TRBJ2-1; 10 positions match TRBD2. The germline gives CDR1 SGHRS, CDR2 YFSETQ. The CDR3 has 14 amino acids. Here the CDR3 reads CASSSAGGANGQFF. CDR3 nucleotide sequence: TGCGCAAGCAGCTCAGCGGGGGGGGCCAATGGGCAGTTCTTC.

As for this clonotype: It may be a read error: a sequence one base away is much more abundant. This chain joins TRBV5-1 and TRBJ2-1; the match to TRBD2 covers 13 bases. The CDR3 is 16 residues long. V lost 4 bases to trimming and J lost 12 bases; unmatched junction nucleotides: 13. Germline CDR1 reads SGHRS; CDR2 reads YFSETQ. Written as DNA, the CDR3 is TGCGCCAGCAGCAAAAAAACTAGCGGGAGGGACGGGTGGCAGTTCTTC. This translates into CASSKKTSGRDGWQFF.

In regard to this clonotype: The conserved final phenylalanine or tryptophan is absent from the CDR3, which likely points to a read error. This chain joins TRBV6-1 and TRBJ2-5; perhaps TRBD1 as D (6 bases). This CDR3 contains 15 residues. Germline V gene sequence: CDR1 MNHNS, CDR2 SASEGT. The CDR3 reads CASRYWTDRQDTQYL. CDR3 nucleotides: TGTGCCAGCAGGTACTGGACAGACAGACAAGATACCCAGTACCTC.

About this clonotype itself: Sequence at one end of the junction differs from germline and may be a read error. The V and J genes are TRBV11-2 and TRBJ2-7, with D perhaps matching TRBD1 (5 bases). CDR1 and CDR2 from the germline V gene are SGHAT and FQNNGV. The CDR3 totals 14 residues. CDR3 in DNA: TGTGCCATCAGCTCTAACAGGAACACCTACGAGCAGTACTTC. Amino acids: CAISSNRNTYEQYF. The whole variable domain, remainder taken from reference TRBV11-2 and TRBJ2-7, is EAGVAQSPRYKIIEKRQSVAFWCNPISGHATLYWYQQILGQGPKLLIQFQNNGVVDDSQLPKDRFSAERLKGVDSTLKIQPAKLEDSAVYLCAISSNRNTYEQYFGPGTRLTVT.

As to this clonotype: Because the CDR3's place on the DNA is in doubt, the DNA is left out and the CDR3 is given as listed by TCRdb. The V gene is TRBV29-1, the J gene TRBJ2-5; the table's D call TRBD2 went unverified against the DNA. Germline V CDR1 and CDR2: SQVTM, ANQGSEA. 15 amino acids form the CDR3, both terminal residues included. The CDR3 reads CSVASGSGRGEAQYF.

This chain's CDR3 is CANSDLSGSSYEQYF. The CDR3 DNA reads TGTGCCAATAGTGATCTTAGCGGGAGCTCCTACGAGCAGTACTTC. The chain recombines TRBV6-1 with TRBJ2-7, with TRBD2 identical over 9 bases. Germline V gene data show CDR1 as MNHNS and CDR2 as SASEGT. V shed 10 bases and J 0 bases; nucleotides not matched to a gene: 10. The CDR3 sequence is 15 residues long.

Details on this clonotype: The junction departs from germline at one end; a sequencing error may be responsible. The chain combines TRBV5-1 with TRBJ2-6; 7 nucleotides match TRBD1. In germline, CDR1 is SGHRS, CDR2 YFSETQ. The CDR3 extends over 17 amino acids. The CDR3 spells CASSLGQVSSGANVLTF. CDR3 DNA sequence: TGCGCCAGCAGCCTCGGACAGGTCAGCTCTGGGGCCAACGTCTTGACTTTC. Filled out from reference TRBV5-1 and TRBJ2-6, the complete variable domain reads KAGVTQTPRYLIKTRGQQVTLSCSPISGHRSVSWYQQTPGQGLQFLFEYFSETQRNKGNFPGRFSGRQFSNSRSEMNVSTLELGDSALYLCASSLGQVSSGANVLTFGAGSRLTVL.

Note on this clonotype: At one end the junction does not follow the germline gene, possibly because of a read error. This chain connects TRBV4-1 to TRBJ2-1; 8 positions agree with TRBD2. The CDR3 has 16 residues. Germline CDR1 reads MGHRA; CDR2 reads YSYEKL. CDR3 nucleotides: TGCGCCGGCAGCCAAGAAGCAGCGGGGGATTACAATGAGCAGTTCTTC. Its translation: CAGSQEAAGDYNEQFF.

With regard to this clonotype: Compared with germline, one end of the junction differs, possibly owing to a read error. The rearrangement joins TRBV11-2 to TRBJ2-1; no clear D. The CDR3 contains 16 residues. Germline V gene lookup returns CDR1 SGHAT and CDR2 FQNNGV. CDR3 coding DNA: TGTACCAGCAGCCGAGTAAACCTCGAGGTTGCCAATGAGCAGTTCTTC. As protein: CTSSRVNLEVANEQFF.

For this clonotype: Just one base apart from a much larger clone, this may be a read error. This sequence joins TRBV28 and TRBJ1-2, with D unclear. Germline assignment: CDR1 MDHEN and CDR2 SYDVKM. This CDR3 comprises 14 residues. Deletions cut 1 base from V and 7 bases from J, with 13 bases between. The CDR3 DNA reads TGTGCCAGCAGTTTATCCCGACACCTCTGTGGCTACACCTTC. Encoded protein: CASSLSRHLCGYTF.